This TCR beta chain was profiled in a study of metastatic and nonmetastatic thyroid tumors. This CDR3 is 19 amino acids long. Trimming at V came to 2 bases and at J to 4 bases, leaving 10 bases not matched to a gene. By sample fraction, this clone is large (0.1 to 1%). With MiXCR, TCRdb called clones anew from the PCR reads. The table has 5,000 or so clones, approximately 30% seen once. Each patient came to thyroid surgery without any prior treatment (of any kind). What was sequenced was adjacent normal tissue. V usage is TRBV7-1 and J usage is TRBJ2-3; 15 nucleotides agree with TRBD2. TRBV7-1 is reported as an ORF; its role is uncertain. The receptor was derived from a female donor with papillary thyroid cancer or a benign thyroid nodule (not recorded which). Some clones in this sample may be carry-over from other donors' samples. CDR3 nucleotide sequence: TGTGCCAGCAGCTCACCCCGGACTAGCGGGAGGGCCAGGGCAGATACGCAGTATTTT. Encoded protein: CASSSPRTSGRARADTQYF.